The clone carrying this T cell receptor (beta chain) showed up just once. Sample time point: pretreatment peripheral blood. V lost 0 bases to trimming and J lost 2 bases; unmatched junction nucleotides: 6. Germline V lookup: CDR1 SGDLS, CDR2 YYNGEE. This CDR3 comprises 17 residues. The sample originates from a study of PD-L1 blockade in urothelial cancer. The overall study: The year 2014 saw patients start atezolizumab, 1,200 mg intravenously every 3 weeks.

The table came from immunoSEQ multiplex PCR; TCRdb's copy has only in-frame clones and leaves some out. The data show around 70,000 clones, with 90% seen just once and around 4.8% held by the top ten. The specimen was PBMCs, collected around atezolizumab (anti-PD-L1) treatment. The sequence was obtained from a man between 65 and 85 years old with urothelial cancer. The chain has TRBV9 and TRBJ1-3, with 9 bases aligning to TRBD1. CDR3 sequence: CASSVGLRTGAGNTIYF. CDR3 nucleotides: TGTGCCAGCAGCGTAGGGCTCAGGACAGGGGCTGGAAACACCATATATTTT.